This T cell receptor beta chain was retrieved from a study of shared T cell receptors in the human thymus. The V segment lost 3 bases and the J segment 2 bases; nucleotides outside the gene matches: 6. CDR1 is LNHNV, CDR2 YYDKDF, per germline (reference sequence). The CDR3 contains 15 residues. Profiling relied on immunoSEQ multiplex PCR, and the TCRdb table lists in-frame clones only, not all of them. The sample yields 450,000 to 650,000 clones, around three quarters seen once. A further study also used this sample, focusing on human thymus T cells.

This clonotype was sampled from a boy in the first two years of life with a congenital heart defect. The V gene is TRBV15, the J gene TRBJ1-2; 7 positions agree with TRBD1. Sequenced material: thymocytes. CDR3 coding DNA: TGTGCCACCAGCAGCGGACAGGCCCCCAACTATGGCTACACCTTC. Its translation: CATSSGQAPNYGYTF.